This TCR beta chain appears in the sequencing data of a study of blood T cells in healthy people across ages. This clonotype has more than one count but fewer than ten. Germline lookup yields CDR1 MNHEY and CDR2 SVGAGI. The CDR3 length is 15 residues. V was cut by 0 bases and J by 2 bases, with 9 bases left in between. Alongside a J-beta primer mix, a sample-barcoded 5' primer served in a second PCR lasting about 7 to 11 cycles. The template-switch adaptor, which had 12 random nucleotides, put a tag on each cDNA molecule. From the 5' RACE reads, TCRdb called clonotypes with MiXCR, one entry per CDR3 protein. Of over a million distinct CDR3 sequences listed, roughly 59% were seen once; the top ten hold roughly 7%.

The clonotype was recovered from a man between 18 and 35 years old in good health. Sequencing was performed on blood. The genes are TRBV6-5 and TRBJ2-3, with D unclear. CDR3 loop: CASSYSWGTTDTQYF. CDR3 bases: TGTGCCAGCAGTTACTCTTGGGGAACCACAGATACGCAGTATTTT.